These 20 T cell receptor beta chains share one sample of origin, sequenced in a study of OX40 agonist ivuxolimab in advanced cancers. Using immunoSEQ multiplex PCR, the repertoire was profiled, and TCRdb retains in-frame clones only, with some absent. Counted here are about 47,000 clones, 65% to 90% occurring once; the ten biggest clones make up 5% to 7.5%. The starting material was CD4+ or CD8+ T cells sorted from blood, obtained in a trial of the OX40 agonist ivuxolimab. The receptors here all came from an adult with an advanced solid tumor such as melanoma, head and neck, liver or kidney cancer.

The chain employs TRBV9 and TRBJ1-2; TRBD1 agrees at 7 bases. Germline CDR1 SGDLS, CDR2 YYNGEE. The V gene end was trimmed by 3 bases and the J gene end by 5 bases; junction bases not matched to a gene: 7. CDR3 length: 14 residues. The CDR3 loop reads CASSGPGQPYGYTF. As DNA, the CDR3 is TGTGCCAGCAGCGGTCCGGGACAGCCTTATGGCTACACCTTC.

J is TRBJ2-7 and V is TRBV11-2; 11 positions match TRBD1. CDR3 length: 15 residues. Germline-derived CDR1 and CDR2 are SGHAT and FQNNGV. Losses at the gene ends were 0 bases for V and 6 bases for J; bases not matched to a gene: 4. The CDR3 reads CASSLEGDRGSEQYF. The DNA of the CDR3 is TGTGCCAGCAGCTTAGAGGGGGACAGGGGGAGCGAGCAGTACTTC.

In this sample, this clone turned up a few times. This chain joins TRBV19 and TRBJ2-2, with 7 bases identical to TRBD1. The germline CDR1 and CDR2 sequences are LNHDA and SQIVND (reference sequence). With 9 bases clipped from V and 3 bases from J, the junction kept 10 bases outside the gene matches. This CDR3 is built from 15 residues. The CDR3 protein is CASLPRDRDTGELFF. DNA for the CDR3: TGTGCCAGCCTTCCCCGGGACAGAGACACCGGGGAGCTGTTTTTT.

The chain uses TRBV6-1 and TRBJ2-7; TRBD1 matches at 8 bases. The CDR3 contains 12 residues. CDR1 is MNHNS and CDR2 is SASEGT in the germline V gene. The V and J ends lost 8 bases and 5 bases, in that order; junction bases with no gene match: 5. The CDR3 DNA follows: TGTGCCAGCGCCGACAGGGGACACGAGCAGTACGTC. This gives the protein CASADRGHEQYV.

This clone has a handful of counts. This chain connects TRBV9 to TRBJ2-1; D is perhaps TRBD1 (6 bases). Deletions cut 2 bases from V and 7 bases from J, with 10 bases between. The CDR3 is 13 amino acids. Germline lookup yields CDR1 SGDLS and CDR2 YYNGEE. CDR3 nucleotide sequence: TGTGCCAGCAGCGTTGGGACATTTAATGAGCAGTTCTTC. Translated, it gives CASSVGTFNEQFF.

This sequence joins TRBV30 and TRBJ2-1, with 12 bases lining up with TRBD2. CDR3 length equals 14 residues. The germline V gene encodes CDR1 GTSNPN and CDR2 SVGIG (reference sequence). V dropped 7 bases and J dropped 3; count of bases not matched to a gene: 4. This CDR3 reads CASLTSGSYNEQFF. The CDR3 DNA is TGTGCCTCACTGACTAGCGGGAGCTACAATGAGCAGTTCTTC.

This chain joins TRBV6-5 and TRBJ2-7; unclear D gene. The V gene's germline CDR1 is MNHEY and CDR2 SVGAGI. Trimming pared 0 bases from V and 4 bases from J, leaving 7 bases between. The CDR3 sequence is 13 residues long. Here the CDR3 DNA reads TGTGCCAGCAGTTACTCCCATCTATACGAGCAGTACGTC. Amino acids: CASSYSHLYEQYV.

The J gene is TRBJ1-5, the V gene TRBV7-6; TRBD1 matches 11 bases. V dropped 1 base and J dropped 5; count of bases not matched to a gene: 4. CDR1 SGHVS and CDR2 FNYEAQ come from the germline V gene. The CDR3 has 16 residues. The CDR3 sequence is CASSLVPGQGDQPQHF. The CDR3 coding sequence is TGTGCCAGCAGCTTAGTCCCGGGACAGGGGGATCAGCCCCAGCATTTT.

A single count supports this clone. The chain employs TRBV29-1 and TRBJ1-2; 8 bases agree with TRBD1. From germline, CDR1 is SQVTM and CDR2 ANQGSEA. V lost 7 bases, J lost 4 bases, and 11 bases stayed unmatched. There are 14 residues in the CDR3. CDR3: CSAANPGQAYGYTF. The DNA of the CDR3 is TGCAGCGCCGCAAACCCGGGACAGGCCTATGGCTACACCTTC.

This chain joins TRBV6-5 and TRBJ1-2; D not certain. This CDR3 region has 12 residues. Trimming removed 6 bases from V and 2 bases from J, with 7 bases in between. CDR1 is MNHEY, CDR2 SVGAGI, per germline. CDR3: CASRSSNYGYTF. The DNA of the CDR3 is TGTGCCAGCAGATCAAGCAACTATGGCTACACCTTC.

V and J are TRBV5-5 and TRBJ2-1; 12 bases are a match to TRBD2. This CDR3 spans 14 amino acids. V gave up 4 bases and J gave up 8 bases; unmatched junction bases: 4. Per the germline V gene, CDR1 is SGHKS and CDR2 is YYEKEE (reference sequence). The CDR3 protein is CASSLAGGPYEQFF. The CDR3 DNA reads TGTGCCAGCAGCCTAGCGGGGGGGCCCTATGAGCAGTTCTTC.

The gene calls are TRBV15 and TRBJ2-7, with 9 bases that match TRBD2. The length of the CDR3 is 16 residues. CDR1 is LNHNV, CDR2 YYDKDF, per germline (reference sequence). V trimming: 0 bases; J trimming: 3 bases; junction bases outside the gene matches: 6. CDR3 sequence: CATSRDRLAAVYEQYV. CDR3 in DNA: TGTGCCACCAGCAGAGATCGACTAGCGGCCGTCTACGAGCAGTACGTC.

The chain recombines TRBV19 with TRBJ2-1; no clear D gene. Trimming stripped 5 bases from V and 4 bases from J, with 6 bases between. The CDR3 totals 12 residues. The germline gives CDR1 LNHDA, CDR2 SQIVND (reference sequence). The CDR3 sequence: CASSPSYNEQFF. The CDR3 DNA follows: TGTGCCAGTAGTCCGTCGTACAATGAGCAGTTCTTC.

This clone was seen a handful of times. CDR3 loop: CASLAGGPGYNEQFF. CDR3 DNA: TGTGCCAGCTTAGCGGGAGGGCCGGGGTACAATGAGCAGTTCTTC. This chain links TRBV27 with TRBJ2-1; 11 bases align to TRBD2. V trimming: 8 bases; J trimming: 4 bases; junction bases outside the gene matches: 7. The CDR3 is made up of 15 amino acids. Germline V gene data show CDR1 as MNHEY and CDR2 as SMNVEV (reference sequence).

V is TRBV10-2 and J is TRBJ1-2; D is unclear. V was pared by 0 bases and J by 8 bases, with 7 bases between. Looked up from germline, CDR1 is WSHSY and CDR2 is SAAADI. The CDR3 is 12 amino acids. The CDR3 DNA follows: TGCGCCAGCAGTGAGTCTCCCTGGGGCTACACCTTC. Translation: CASSESPWGYTF.

The chain carries TRBV9 and TRBJ1-2; D remains ambiguous. The CDR3 is 13 amino acids. CDR1 is SGDLS, CDR2 YYNGEE, per germline. Trimming left V 0 bases short and J 3 bases short, with 6 bases between. The CDR3 here is CASSVGGYYGYTF. DNA of the CDR3: TGTGCCAGCAGCGTAGGAGGGTACTATGGCTACACCTTC.

The chain joins TRBV6-1 to TRBJ1-1; D unresolved. This CDR3 has 13 residues. Germline V CDR1 and CDR2: MNHNS, SASEGT. V dropped 10 bases and J dropped 0 bases, with 12 bases sitting between them. CDR3 region: CAIQLSLNTEAFF. The CDR3, as DNA: TGTGCCATCCAGCTTAGCTTGAACACTGAAGCTTTCTTT.

V and J are TRBV28 and TRBJ2-5; D might be TRBD1 or TRBD2, each matching 5 bases. The CDR3 runs to 14 residues. CDR1 is MDHEN and CDR2 is SYDVKM in the germline V gene. V was pared by 7 bases and J by 5 bases, with 17 bases between. CDR3 in amino acids: CASTLGVSWETQYF. The CDR3 region has the DNA TGTGCCAGCACCTTGGGGGTTTCGTGGGAGACCCAGTACTTC.

Only one count was recorded for this clone. This chain links TRBV14 with TRBJ2-5; D is unclear. The CDR3 runs to 15 residues. V gave up 0 bases and J gave up 4 bases, with 12 bases separating them. Germline lookup yields CDR1 SGHDN and CDR2 FVKESK. The CDR3, as DNA: TGTGCCAGCAGCCAAGATAGATCGGGTTCAGAGACCCAGTACTTC. Its protein is CASSQDRSGSETQYF.

This clone was seen more than once but under ten times. This chain joins TRBV7-6 and TRBJ2-5; TRBD1 matches at 8 bases. From germline, CDR1 is SGHVS and CDR2 FNYEAQ. J was trimmed by 3 bases and V by 5 bases; bases with no gene match: 14. The CDR3 totals 17 residues. CDR3 sequence (DNA): TGTGCCAGCAGCCAAACAGAAATTCCGGGACAGGAAGAGACCCAGTACTTC. Its translation is CASSQTEIPGQEETQYF.